These 21 T cell receptor beta chains share one sample of origin, sequenced in a study of CD4 T cells in relation to SARS-CoV-2 and coronaviruses listed by TCRdb under 2021. CD4+ T cells from unexposed donors were collected before the COVID-19 pandemic (2011-2018). Library preparation was by the immunoSEQ multiplex PCR assay. TCRdb obtained this table from immuneACCESS and retained in-frame rearrangements with V and J assigned. These tables miss some clones; where compared with another copy, unresolved V genes account for less than half of the shortfall, and the remainder is unexplained. This sample lists about 68,000 clones; more than 85% were detected once. Approximately 0.25% of the sample lies in the top ten. The source material was naive CD4+ T cells from PBMCs. The cell subset or site label on this specimen signifies: naive CD4+ T cells isolated by negative enrichment. The source is a human donor in good health.

The chain recombines TRBV18 with TRBJ2-1, with 7 nucleotides matching TRBD2. V trimming: 3 bases; J trimming: 7 bases; junction bases outside the gene matches: 3. CDR3 size: 13 residues. CDR1 is KGHSH, CDR2 LQKENI, per germline. CDR3: CASSPGTTNEQFF. In DNA form, the CDR3 reads TGTGCCAGCTCACCCGGGACTACAAATGAGCAGTTCTTC.

V usage is TRBV3-1 (or the pseudogene TRBV3-2) and J usage is TRBJ2-7; no clear D. Germline V gene data show CDR1 as LGHDT and CDR2 as YNNKEL (reference sequence). The V gene lost 0 bases and the J gene lost 2 bases, with 5 bases spanning the gap. The CDR3 is 13 amino acids. The CDR3 region has the DNA TGTGCCAGCAGCCAAGAGACAACCTACGAGCAGTACTTC. Translation gives CASSQETTYEQYF.

This clone was counted once. The chain employs TRBV30 and TRBJ1-3; no definite D call. Trimming removed 4 bases from V and 0 bases from J, with 13 bases in between. There are 15 residues in the CDR3. Germline V gene data show CDR1 as GTSNPN and CDR2 as SVGIG (reference sequence). CDR3 sequence reads: CAWKREHLSGNTIYF. CDR3 nucleotide sequence: TGTGCCTGGAAAAGGGAACATCTCTCTGGAAACACCATATATTTT.

CDR3 sequence (DNA): TGTGCCAGCAGCTTAAGGACAGGCGGTGAGACCCAGTACTTC. The encoded protein is CASSLRTGGETQYF. The chain employs TRBV11-2 and TRBJ2-5, with 7 bases matching TRBD1. The junction had 5 bases not matched to a gene; V was cut back by 2 bases and J by 5 bases. In germline, CDR1 is SGHAT, CDR2 FQNNGV. CDR3 length equals 14 residues.

The chain employs TRBV3-1 (or the pseudogene TRBV3-2) and TRBJ1-4, with 7 bases that match TRBD1. This CDR3 is 14 amino acids long. The ends lost 4 bases at V and 7 bases at J; junction bases unmatched: 6. The germline V gene encodes CDR1 LGHDT and CDR2 YNNKEL (reference sequence). The CDR3 is CASSRQDRSEKLFF. CDR3 sequence (DNA): TGTGCCAGCAGCCGACAGGACAGGAGTGAAAAACTGTTTTTT.

The chain carries TRBV18 and TRBJ2-7; D is ambiguous. The CDR3 consists of 13 residues. Germline CDR1 is KGHSH and CDR2 is LQKENI. Trimming shortened V by 3 bases and J by 1 base, and 7 bases separated the two germline ends. The DNA for the CDR3 is TGTGCCAGCTCACCGGGCCAATCCTACGAGCAGTACTTC. Residues: CASSPGQSYEQYF.

The chain couples TRBV19 to TRBJ1-6; TRBD1 aligns across 7 bases. V shed 5 bases and J 6 bases; nucleotides not matched to a gene: 7. The germline gives CDR1 LNHDA, CDR2 SQIVND (reference sequence). The CDR3 has 15 amino acids. As DNA, the CDR3 is TGTGCCAGTAGTTCACAGGACAGGTCTAATTCACCCCTCCACTTT. It is translated as CASSSQDRSNSPLHF.

This chain connects TRBV2 to TRBJ2-1; D might be TRBD2 (7 bases). Germline lookup yields CDR1 SNHLY and CDR2 FYNNEI. This CDR3 has 16 residues. The V gene lost 4 bases and the J gene lost 4 bases, with 17 bases spanning the gap. In DNA form, the CDR3 reads TGTGCCAGCAGTGGGCGGGGGCTAGTTGGGTACAATGAGCAGTTCTTC. It yields the protein CASSGRGLVGYNEQFF.

V usage is TRBV7-3 and J usage is TRBJ2-1; D is unclear. Looked up from germline, CDR1 is SGHTA and CDR2 is FQGTGA. The CDR3 spans 17 residues. V lost 2 bases and J lost 7, with 21 bases in between. In nucleotides, the CDR3 is TGTGCCAGCAGCTTATCCCCTTCGAAACCTCCCCGGAATGAGCAGTTCTTC. Translated: CASSLSPSKPPRNEQFF. Supplemented by reference TRBV7-3 and TRBJ2-1, the full variable domain reads GAGVSQTPSNKVTEKGKYVELRCDPISGHTALYWYRQSLGQGPEFLIYFQGTGAADDSGLPNDRFFAVRPEGSVSTLKIQRTERGDSAVYLCASSLSPSKPPRNEQFFGPGTRLTVL.

The V call is TRBV6-6, the J call TRBJ1-1; 7 nucleotides align to TRBD1. The CDR3 runs to 15 residues. The trim removed 6 bases at V and 5 bases at J, leaving 12 bases unmatched. CDR1 and CDR2 from the germline V gene are MNHNY and SVGAGI (reference sequence). The CDR3 sequence: CASRTGRQGWTEAFF. The CDR3 bases are TGTGCCAGCAGGACCGGGAGACAGGGTTGGACTGAAGCTTTCTTT.

The CDR3 reads CASSSHRTTEAFF. The DNA for the CDR3 is TGTGCCAGCAGTTCCCACAGGACTACTGAAGCTTTCTTT. The chain employs TRBV12-3 or TRBV12-4 and TRBJ1-1; perhaps TRBD1 as D (5 bases). Trimming took off 4 bases at V and 5 bases at J, with 11 bases between the two ends. This CDR3 has 13 residues.

The V and J genes are TRBV7-2 and TRBJ1-5; D remains ambiguous. Trimming removed 4 bases at V and 5 bases at J, with 9 bases between. CDR1 is SGHTA and CDR2 is FQGNSA in the germline V gene. The CDR3 spans 13 residues. CDR3 sequence: CASSSRRDQPQHF. The CDR3 nucleotides are TGTGCCAGCAGCTCCCGGCGCGATCAGCCCCAGCATTTT.

This sequence joins TRBV9 and TRBJ2-1; the D gene is possibly TRBD1 (5 bases). Germline-derived CDR1 and CDR2 are SGDLS and YYNGEE. Trimming removed 0 bases from V and 5 bases from J, with 12 bases in between. The CDR3 is 15 amino acids. For the CDR3, the DNA is TGTGCCAGCAGCGTAGTGGCTGGGGCAGACAATGAGCAGTTCTTC. It specifies CASSVVAGADNEQFF.

This rearrangement joins TRBV24-1 to TRBJ1-4, with 11 bases fitting TRBD1. Trimming removed 5 bases from V and 4 bases from J; junction bases left unmatched: 8. The CDR3 consists of 17 residues. Germline loops: CDR1 KGHDR, CDR2 SFDVKD. This CDR3 reads CATSGPGQGGFNEKLFF. In DNA, the CDR3 is TGTGCCACCAGTGGACCGGGACAGGGGGGCTTTAATGAAAAACTGTTTTTT.

In DNA form, the CDR3 reads TGCGCCAGCAGCCGAGCGTGGGGGGCAGGGGGCCCTTCTAATGAAAAACTGTTTTTT. Translating gives CASSRAWGAGGPSNEKLFF. The chain carries TRBV4-3 and TRBJ1-4; 8 nucleotides match TRBD1. V was pared by 4 bases and J by 3 bases, with 16 bases of the junction left unmatched. CDR1 is LGHNA, CDR2 YSLEER, per germline. The CDR3 extends over 19 amino acids.

The chain links TRBV12-3 or TRBV12-4 to TRBJ1-1, with 7 bases identical to TRBD1. The CDR3 covers 13 residues. V lost 8 bases, J lost 6 bases, and 9 bases stayed unmatched. The CDR3 coding sequence is TGTGCCAGCGGAAAACAGGGGAGCGCTGAAGCTTTCTTT. Translated: CASGKQGSAEAFF.

This chain connects TRBV6-5 to TRBJ1-1; tentatively, D is TRBD1 (6 bases). The CDR3 extends over 16 amino acids. Trimming stripped 3 bases from V and 4 bases from J, with 18 bases between. Looked up from germline, CDR1 is MNHEY and CDR2 is SVGAGI. As DNA, the CDR3 is TGTGCCAGCAGTTATATTTTTGGGGGCGCGGGCACTGAAGCTTTCTTT. This gives the protein CASSYIFGGAGTEAFF.

The genes are TRBV14 and TRBJ2-1; perhaps TRBD1 as D (6 bases). V shed 3 bases and J shed 4 bases, with 16 bases lying between them. The CDR3 spans 16 residues. CDR1 is SGHDN, CDR2 FVKESK, per germline. The DNA for the CDR3 is TGTGCCAGCAGCCAGGTCACAGGGAGTTCTTACAATGAGCAGTTCTTC. The encoded protein is CASSQVTGSSYNEQFF.

CDR3 residues: CASSFKGGAETQYF. The DNA of the CDR3 is TGTGCCAGCAGCTTCAAGGGTGGGGCAGAGACCCAGTACTTC. This sequence joins TRBV7-3 and TRBJ2-5, with D perhaps TRBD1 (5 bases). Trimming removed 3 bases from V and 4 bases from J, with 12 bases in between. The germline V gene has CDR1 SGHTA and CDR2 FQGTGA. The CDR3 runs 14 residues.

The rearrangement uses TRBV7-3 and TRBJ2-1; D gene ambiguous. Germline lookup yields CDR1 SGHTA and CDR2 FQGTGA. V gave up 8 bases and J gave up 2 bases, with 7 bases separating them. The CDR3 runs 12 residues. The CDR3 nucleotides read TGTGCCAGCGGGAAAACCTACAATGAGCAGTTCTTC. Protein sequence: CASGKTYNEQFF.

DNA of the CDR3: TGTGCCAGCAGCTTGGGAGGGACAGCCCGCACAGATACGCAGTATTTT. The encoded protein is CASSLGGTARTDTQYF. The chain combines TRBV5-4 with TRBJ2-3; 7 positions agree with TRBD1. CDR1 SGHNT and CDR2 YYREEE come from the germline V gene (reference sequence). There are 16 residues in the CDR3. With V trimmed by 0 bases and J by 1 base, 5 bases remained unmatched.